Below, 24 T cell receptor beta chains from the same sample are listed, as sequenced in a study of early T cells in non-severe SARS-CoV-2 infection. TCRdb re-analysed the 5' RACE reads in MiXCR, keeping a single row per CDR3 protein. The sample holds 55,000 to 70,000 distinct CDR3 sequences, 11% seen once. The material sequenced was whole blood. These TCRs come from an adult who was a healthcare worker with PCR-confirmed SARS-CoV-2 infection or an uninfected control (not recorded which).

This clonotype appeared a few times. CDR3 in amino acids: CASSIAADTQYF. The CDR3 DNA is TGCGCCAGCAGTATAGCCGCAGATACGCAGTATTTT. The genes are TRBV5-1 and TRBJ2-3; no reliable D call. The germline V gene has CDR1 SGHRS and CDR2 YFSETQ. This CDR3 comprises 12 residues. Trimming removed 5 bases at V and 4 bases at J, with 8 bases between.

This clonotype was seen ten or more times. The chain employs TRBV20-1 and TRBJ2-1, with TRBD2 matching 8 bases. CDR3 length: 15 amino acids. Germline trimming cut 4 bases from V and 2 bases from J; bases unmatched to any gene: 7. Germline CDR1 and CDR2: DFQATT and SNEGSKA (reference sequence). The CDR3: CSAKTGGRPYNEQFF. The CDR3 DNA sequence: TGCAGTGCTAAGACGGGAGGGCGCCCCTACAATGAGCAGTTCTTC.

This clonotype occurred a few times. The J gene is TRBJ1-5, the V gene TRBV11-3; possibly TRBD1 for D (6 bases). This CDR3 is 13 amino acids long. CDR1 is SGHNT, CDR2 YENEEA, per germline. Deletions cut 7 bases from V and 7 bases from J, with 14 bases between. As DNA, the CDR3 is TGTGCCAGCATTTGCAGGGGCAGGCAGCCCCAGCATTTT. Translation gives CASICRGRQPQHF.

The sample holds many counts of this clonotype. The gene calls are TRBV6-2 or TRBV6-3 and TRBJ2-1, with D perhaps TRBD2 (5 bases). In germline, CDR1 is MNHEY, CDR2 SVGEGT. The V end was cut by 2 bases, the J end by 3 bases, with 5 bases between. The CDR3 runs to 13 residues. CDR3 region: CASSYRDYNEQFF. CDR3 nucleotide sequence: TGTGCCAGCAGTTACCGGGACTACAATGAGCAGTTCTTC.

The rearrangement uses TRBV20-1 and TRBJ2-7, with a weak D call TRBD2 (6 bases). The CDR3 is 13 amino acids. Germline V CDR1 and CDR2: DFQATT, SNEGSKA (reference sequence). With 3 bases removed from V and 4 bases from J, the gap between germline ends came to 13 bases. The CDR3 DNA follows: TGCAGTGCTAGTTCGGGACTCCCTTACGAGCAGTACTTC. Encoded protein: CSASSGLPYEQYF.

This clonotype has a count of ten or more. The V gene is TRBV5-1, the J gene TRBJ2-3, with TRBD2 matching over 12 bases. The V segment lost 4 bases and the J segment 3 bases; nucleotides outside the gene matches: 3. The germline V gene encodes CDR1 SGHRS and CDR2 YFSETQ. The CDR3 covers 15 residues. CDR3: CASSLGLAGTDTQYF. The CDR3 nucleotides are TGCGCCAGCAGCCTAGGACTAGCGGGAACAGATACGCAGTATTTT.

Many counts were recorded for this clonotype. The genes are TRBV2 and TRBJ2-1, with 10 bases identical to TRBD2. V was pared by 3 bases and J by 7 bases, with 3 bases of the junction left unmatched. CDR1 is SNHLY and CDR2 is FYNNEI in the germline V gene. The CDR3 contains 14 residues. The CDR3 DNA reads TGTGCCAGCAGTGAGAGTAGCGGGAGGAATGAGCAGTTCTTC. The encoded protein is CASSESSGRNEQFF. Drawing the rest from reference TRBV2 and TRBJ2-1, the complete variable domain is EPEVTQTPSHQVTQMGQEVILRCVPISNHLYFYWYRQILGQKVEFLVSFYNNEISEKSEIFDDQFSVERPDGSNFTLKIRSTKLEDSAMYFCASSESSGRNEQFFGPGTRLTVL.

V usage is TRBV6-6 and J usage is TRBJ2-1; D is perhaps TRBD1 (5 bases). In germline, CDR1 is MNHNY, CDR2 SVGAGI (reference sequence). The CDR3 is 12 amino acids. Trimming removed 9 bases from V and 2 bases from J, with 8 bases in between. Here the CDR3 DNA reads TGTGCCAGTAAGGGGACCTACAATGAGCAGTTCTTC. It yields the protein CASKGTYNEQFF.

This chain links TRBV19 with TRBJ1-5; D is possibly TRBD1 (6 bases). The CDR3 loop spans 13 amino acids. Trimming shortened V by 5 bases and J by 5 bases, and 10 bases separated the two germline ends. The V gene's germline CDR1 is LNHDA and CDR2 SQIVND (reference sequence). The CDR3 region is CASSAGGYQPQHF. CDR3 DNA: TGTGCCAGTAGTGCCGGGGGCTATCAGCCCCAGCATTTT.

The chain couples TRBV11-2 to TRBJ2-7; D is undetermined. Looked up from germline, CDR1 is SGHAT and CDR2 is FQNNGV. The ends were cut back, 0 bases at V and 3 bases at J, with 9 bases in the middle. The length of the CDR3 is 14 residues. The CDR3 coding sequence is TGTGCCAGCAGCTTAGATCGCGCAAGCTACGAGCAGTACTTC. Protein product: CASSLDRASYEQYF.

This clonotype turned up a few times. The chain's CDR3 is CASRAGGLGGYTF. The DNA for the CDR3 is TGCGCCAGCAGGGCAGGAGGATTAGGTGGCTACACCTTC. The chain has TRBV4-3 and TRBJ1-2; the D is unclear. Germline assignment: CDR1 LGHNA and CDR2 YSLEER. The CDR3 contains 13 residues. Deletions cut 6 bases from V and 7 bases from J, with 15 bases between.

There are many counts of this clonotype. J is TRBJ1-6 and V is TRBV7-2; 8 bases are a match to TRBD1. Germline CDR1 is SGHTA and CDR2 is FQGNSA. Unmatched junction bases numbered 11, after V lost 7 bases and J lost 9 bases. The CDR3 has 15 amino acids. Here the CDR3 DNA reads TGTGCCAGCACCCTCGAAGGGACAGGTTTTTCACCCCTCCACTTT. Translation gives CASTLEGTGFSPLHF.

The chain couples TRBV20-1 to TRBJ1-1; no definite D call. Between the trimmed V and J ends, which lost 1 base and 0 bases, there was a span of 9 bases. CDR1 and CDR2 (germline): DFQATT, SNEGSKA (reference sequence). The CDR3 extends over 14 amino acids. CDR3 coding DNA: TGCAGTGCTAGAGTTCCCATTTTGAACACTGAAGCTTTCTTT. Protein product: CSARVPILNTEAFF.

The sample holds many counts of this clonotype. The chain couples TRBV12-3 or TRBV12-4 to TRBJ2-2, with D maybe TRBD1 (6 bases). V lost 6 bases, J lost 1 base, and 9 bases lay in between. CDR3 size: 14 residues. In nucleotides, the CDR3 is TGTGCCAGCAGCCCAGGGGTGAACACCGGGGAGCTGTTTTTT. Translation gives CASSPGVNTGELFF.

V usage is TRBV18 and J usage is TRBJ2-1, with D possibly being TRBD2 (5 bases). Germline loops: CDR1 KGHSH, CDR2 LQKENI. The V end lost 6 bases, the J end lost 6 bases, and 15 bases lay between the germline ends. This CDR3 region has 14 residues. The DNA for the CDR3 is TGTGCCAGCTCTGAGGGCCAACATCCCAATGAGCAGTTCTTC. Protein: CASSEGQHPNEQFF.

The sample holds many counts of this clonotype. V is TRBV24-1 and J is TRBJ1-5; D gene uncertain. In germline, CDR1 is KGHDR, CDR2 SFDVKD. Trimming took off 2 bases at V and 5 bases at J, with 9 bases between the two ends. This CDR3 spans 14 amino acids. CDR3 DNA: TGTGCCACCAGTGATTCCGCCACTGATCAGCCCCAGCATTTT. Its translation: CATSDSATDQPQHF.

The sample holds a few counts of this clonotype. The genes are TRBV2 and TRBJ2-3; a weak D match, TRBD2 (6 bases). In germline, CDR1 is SNHLY, CDR2 FYNNEI. V lost 4 bases and J lost 0, with 17 bases in between. The CDR3 has 17 residues. The DNA for the CDR3 is TGTGCCAGCAGTGGGTTCGCCAAGGGGAGGAGCACAGATACGCAGTATTTT. Translating it yields CASSGFAKGRSTDTQYF. The whole variable domain, remainder taken from reference TRBV2 and TRBJ2-3, is EPEVTQTPSHQVTQMGQEVILRCVPISNHLYFYWYRQILGQKVEFLVSFYNNEISEKSEIFDDQFSVERPDGSNFTLKIRSTKLEDSAMYFCASSGFAKGRSTDTQYFGPGTRLTVL.

This clonotype was detected a few times. The V and J genes are TRBV27 and TRBJ2-7; possible D gene TRBD1, 5 bases. Trimming removed 6 bases at V and 2 bases at J, with 8 bases between. The germline V gene encodes CDR1 MNHEY and CDR2 SMNVEV (reference sequence). The CDR3 runs 12 residues. The CDR3 DNA reads as TGTGCCAGCAGGCAGGGAACCTACGAGCAGTACTTC. It yields the protein CASRQGTYEQYF.

This clonotype was recorded many times. The chain carries TRBV19 and TRBJ2-3; D not certain. This CDR3 is 14 amino acids long. Trimming removed 4 bases at V and 0 bases at J, with 8 bases between. Per the germline V gene, CDR1 is LNHDA and CDR2 is SQIVND (reference sequence). In DNA, the CDR3 is TGTGCCAGTAGTAGCGAGACTAGCACAGATACGCAGTATTTT. Protein product: CASSSETSTDTQYF.

The table lists this clonotype with many counts. This sequence joins TRBV28 and TRBJ2-6; D is uncertain. CDR3 length: 13 residues. Trimming took 6 bases from V and 2 from J, leaving 5 bases between them. The germline V gene encodes CDR1 MDHEN and CDR2 SYDVKM. The CDR3 here is CASSLPGANVLTF. For the CDR3, the DNA is TGTGCCAGCAGCTTACCTGGGGCCAACGTCCTGACTTTC.

The V and J genes are TRBV29-1 and TRBJ2-1; maybe TRBD2 (6 bases). Trimming shortened V by 4 bases and J by 8 bases, and 12 bases separated the two germline ends. Looked up from germline, CDR1 is SQVTM and CDR2 is ANQGSEA. The CDR3 totals 12 residues. In DNA, the CDR3 is TGCAGCGTTGTGTTCGCGGGGTATGAGCAGTTCTTC. Its translation: CSVVFAGYEQFF.

This chain links TRBV20-1 with TRBJ2-7; D not resolved. CDR1 and CDR2 from the germline V gene are DFQATT and SNEGSKA (reference sequence). The CDR3 has 13 residues. V was pared by 6 bases and J by 4 bases, with 16 bases between. The CDR3 nucleotides are TGCAGTGCCCGATCCGGAGAACTTTACGAGCAGTACTTC. This sequence encodes CSARSGELYEQYF.

This clonotype was detected only a few times. The chain joins TRBV10-3 to TRBJ1-2, with D hard to call. Germline loops: CDR1 ENHRY, CDR2 SYGVKD. This CDR3 spans 11 amino acids. The V gene lost 8 bases and the J gene lost 4 bases, with 8 bases spanning the gap. The CDR3 DNA reads TGTGCCATCTACAGCGGCTATGGCTACACCTTC. Its translation: CAIYSGYGYTF.

This clonotype was observed many times. The V and J genes are TRBV15 and TRBJ2-2; D ambiguous. The germline CDR1 and CDR2 sequences are LNHNV and YYDKDF (reference sequence). The CDR3 contains 13 residues. Trimming left V 1 base short and J 7 bases short, with 7 bases between. CDR3 amino acids: CATSRAAIGELFF. CDR3 coding DNA: TGTGCCACCAGCAGAGCAGCTATCGGGGAGCTGTTTTTT.